The 6 T cell receptor beta chains listed next were all sequenced from one sample in a study of cytotoxic CD8 clonotypes in ibrutinib-treated CLL. Profiling relied on immunoSEQ multiplex PCR, and the TCRdb table lists in-frame clones only, not all of them. The table lists 250,000 to 350,000 clones, roughly four fifths of them singletons. Specimen: PBMCs, collected at disease progression, from a patient treated with ibrutinib. The receptors come from a human donor with chronic lymphocytic leukemia.

The chain has TRBV5-3 and TRBJ2-7; possible D gene TRBD1, 6 bases. TRBV5-3 is an ORF for which the function is uncertain. The CDR3 is 13 amino acids. V was pared by 4 bases and J by 12 bases, with 20 bases between. The CDR3 nucleotides are TGTGCCAGAAGCCCCAGGGACACCAAACGGGGGTACTTC. This gives the protein CARSPRDTKRGYF.

This chain uses TRBV19 with TRBJ1-2; no firm D call. The V gene's germline CDR1 is LNHDA and CDR2 SQIVND (reference sequence). CDR3 size: 12 residues. Deletions cut 5 bases from V and 2 bases from J, with 6 bases between. As DNA, the CDR3 is TGTGCCAGTAGTCCCTTCAACTATGGCTACACCTTC. The encoded protein is CASSPFNYGYTF.

The CDR3 sequence: CASSFSRQGSYEQYF. CDR3 nucleotide sequence: TGTGCCAGCAGTTTCTCCCGGCAGGGCTCCTACGAGCAGTACTTC. The V and J genes are TRBV27 and TRBJ2-7; D might be TRBD1 (5 bases). This CDR3 region has 15 residues. Trimming removed 3 bases at V and 0 bases at J, with 12 bases between. Germline-derived CDR1 and CDR2 are MNHEY and SMNVEV (reference sequence).

The V call is TRBV25-1, the J call TRBJ2-6, with 9 bases matching TRBD1. The length of the CDR3 is 16 residues. Germline values: CDR1 MGHDK, CDR2 SYGVNS. Trimming removed 5 bases from V and 1 base from J; junction bases left unmatched: 3. CDR3 protein: CASSTGGASGANVLTF. The CDR3, as DNA: TGTGCCAGCAGTACAGGGGGCGCGTCTGGGGCCAACGTCCTGACTTTC.

The rearrangement uses TRBV5-4 and TRBJ2-1; a possible D gene is TRBD2 (5 bases). This CDR3 is 18 amino acids long. V lost 6 bases and J 0 bases, leaving 22 bases between the germline ends. CDR1 and CDR2 from the germline V gene are SGHNT and YYREEE (reference sequence). Written as DNA, the CDR3 is TGTGCCAGCACCCGAACTCCCCTAGTGGCGGGCTCCTACAATGAGCAGTTCTTC. Residues: CASTRTPLVAGSYNEQFF.

The chain couples TRBV7-9 to TRBJ2-7; 7 bases agree with TRBD1. V gave up 0 bases and J gave up 4 bases; unmatched junction bases: 3. This CDR3 is built from 14 residues. Germline CDR1 reads SEHNR; CDR2 reads FQNEAQ (reference sequence). CDR3 in DNA: TGTGCCAGCAGCTTAGCGGGCAGGGGGTACGAGCAGTACTTC. This gives the protein CASSLAGRGYEQYF.